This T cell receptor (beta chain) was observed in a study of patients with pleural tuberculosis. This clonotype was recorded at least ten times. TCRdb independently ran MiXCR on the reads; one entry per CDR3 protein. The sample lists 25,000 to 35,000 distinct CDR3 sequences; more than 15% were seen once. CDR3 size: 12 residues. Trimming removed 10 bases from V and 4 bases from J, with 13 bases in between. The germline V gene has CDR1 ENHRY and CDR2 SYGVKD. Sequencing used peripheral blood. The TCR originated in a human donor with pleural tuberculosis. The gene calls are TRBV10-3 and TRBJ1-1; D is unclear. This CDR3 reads CATTPGSTEAFF. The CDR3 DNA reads TGTGCCACCACCCCGGGCAGCACTGAAGCTTTCTTT.